This T cell receptor (beta chain) was retrieved from a study of beta chain features in type 1 diabetes. Study results and limitations: Lower insertion and higher deletion counts appeared at VDJ junctions in type 1 diabetes patients.

Deletions cut 2 bases from V and 4 bases from J, with 11 bases between. Germline-derived CDR1 and CDR2 are MNHNS and SASEGT. This CDR3 region has 14 residues. This clone showed up just a few times. Antigen specificity is unknown. cDNA synthesis used the whole RNA isolate, giving expressed TCRB sequences. The protocol was immunoSEQ multiplex PCR, while the TCRdb copy is restricted to in-frame clones and leaves out a portion. The data contain over 150,000 clones, around 8.5% of them singletons. Sequenced input: central memory CD4+ T cells from blood. This TCR derives from a man aged 18 to 29 in good health. V gene TRBV6-1 combines with J gene TRBJ2-5; maybe TRBD1 (5 bases). This chain's CDR3 is CASSENRSPETQYF. CDR3 nucleotide sequence: TGTGCCAGCAGTGAAAACAGGAGCCCAGAGACCCAGTACTTC.